Presented here are 6 T cell receptor beta chains from one specimen sequenced in a study of cytomegalovirus exposure and HLA in healthy donors. Data came from immunoSEQ multiplex PCR; TCRdb stores just in-frame clones and leaves some out. This sample carries 180,000 or so clones, roughly 84% of them seen once, and the ten largest clones take around an eighth. Sequenced sample: PBMCs. All receptors come from a woman younger than 45 in good health and CMV-seropositive.

CDR3 sequence: CASSQDGLAGGPGETQYF. In DNA form, the CDR3 reads TGTGCCAGCAGCCAAGACGGACTAGCGGGAGGGCCGGGGGAGACCCAGTACTTC. The chain recombines TRBV4-2 with TRBJ2-5; 15 positions agree with TRBD2. CDR1 LGHNA and CDR2 YNFKEQ come from the germline V gene. The V segment lost 0 bases and the J segment 5 bases; nucleotides outside the gene matches: 7. This CDR3 spans 18 amino acids.

CDR3 protein: CAWRSGQLLIYGYTF. The CDR3 bases are TGTGCCTGGAGAAGCGGACAGCTCTTAATCTATGGCTACACCTTC. The chain links TRBV30 to TRBJ1-2; TRBD1 might be the D (6 bases). From germline, CDR1 is GTSNPN and CDR2 SVGIG (reference sequence). Between the trimmed V and J ends, which lost 3 bases and 4 bases, there was a span of 18 bases. This CDR3 has 15 residues. Using reference TRBV30 and TRBJ1-2 for the parts outside the CDR3, the full variable domain is SQTIHQWPATLVQPVGSPLSLECTVEGTSNPNLYWYRQAAGRGLQLLFYSVGIGQISSEVPQNLSASRPQDRQFILSSKKLLLSDSGFYLCAWRSGQLLIYGYTFGSGTRLTVV.

The CDR3 bases are TGTGCCAGCAGCTTATATGGCGGGAGGGGGCAGAATGAGCAGTTCTTC. It codes for CASSLYGGRGQNEQFF. The genes are TRBV7-3 and TRBJ2-1; 9 positions match TRBD2. This CDR3 contains 16 residues. J lost 7 bases, V lost 2 bases, and 9 bases had no gene match. The germline CDR1 and CDR2 sequences are SGHTA and FQGTGA.

The J gene is TRBJ2-1, the V gene TRBV19, with a possible D match to TRBD1 (7 bases). Germline V gene lookup returns CDR1 LNHDA and CDR2 SQIVND (reference sequence). V dropped 6 bases and J dropped 8 bases, with 14 bases sitting between them. The CDR3 runs to 13 residues. The CDR3 nucleotides read TGTGCCAGTAGGAACAGGGGAGGCGATGAGCAGTTCTTC. Protein product: CASRNRGGDEQFF.

This clone was observed a few times. This chain uses TRBV2 with TRBJ1-1, with 10 positions matching TRBD1. This CDR3 has 14 amino acids. Germline CDR1 and CDR2: SNHLY and FYNNEI. Germline trimming cut 7 bases from V and 4 bases from J; bases unmatched to any gene: 6. Here the CDR3 DNA reads TGTGCCAGCACCCCGGGACAGGGGCCCACTGAAGCTTTCTTT. It specifies CASTPGQGPTEAFF. Together with reference TRBV2 and TRBJ1-1, the CDR3 gives the full variable domain: EPEVTQTPSHQVTQMGQEVILRCVPISNHLYFYWYRQILGQKVEFLVSFYNNEISEKSEIFDDQFSVERPDGSNFTLKIRSTKLEDSAMYFCASTPGQGPTEAFFGQGTRLTVV.

CDR3 sequence: CASSFQGASNTGELFF. The DNA for the CDR3 is TGTGCCAGCAGCTTCCAGGGGGCATCGAACACCGGGGAGCTGTTTTTT. The chain employs TRBV2 and TRBJ2-2; 8 bases map to TRBD1. CDR3 size: 16 residues. In germline, CDR1 is SNHLY, CDR2 FYNNEI. J gave up 0 bases and V 6 bases, and 6 bases lay outside the gene matches. The full variable domain, its missing parts supplied by reference TRBV2 and TRBJ2-2, is EPEVTQTPSHQVTQMGQEVILRCVPISNHLYFYWYRQILGQKVEFLVSFYNNEISEKSEIFDDQFSVERPDGSNFTLKIRSTKLEDSAMYFCASSFQGASNTGELFFGEGSRLTVL.